These 7 T cell receptor beta chains share one sample of origin, sequenced in a study of CD8 T cells in Susac syndrome. Random hexamers were used to reverse transcribe an amount of about 0.45 to 1 ug RNA. In TCRdb, the immunoSEQ multiplex PCR reads were re-called with MiXCR into one record per CDR3 protein. The data hold some 200,000 distinct CDR3 sequences, with around nine tenths observed a single time. Sequencing was carried out using CD8+ T cells from PBMCs. These receptors came from a human donor with multiple sclerosis.

V is TRBV5-1 and J is TRBJ2-1; D gene unclear. The CDR3 has 10 amino acids. V was shortened by 10 bases and J by 9 bases, with 11 bases between the two germline ends. Germline lookup yields CDR1 SGHRS and CDR2 YFSETQ. The CDR3 sequence is CAVVNSEQFF. In DNA, the CDR3 is TGCGCCGTGGTGAACAGTGAGCAGTTCTTC.

The V gene is TRBV5-1, the J gene TRBJ2-1, with unresolved D. This CDR3 comprises 13 residues. The V end was cut by 2 bases, the J end by 4 bases, with 7 bases between. The germline V gene has CDR1 SGHRS and CDR2 YFSETQ. CDR3 sequence: CASSFDRYNEQFF. CDR3 in DNA: TGCGCCAGCAGCTTTGACCGATACAATGAGCAGTTCTTC.

The chain links TRBV30 to TRBJ1-5; D gene unclear. Germline-derived CDR1 and CDR2 are GTSNPN and SVGIG (reference sequence). The CDR3 loop spans 13 amino acids. Trimming took off 0 bases at V and 1 base at J, with 4 bases between the two ends. The CDR3 nucleotides read TGTGCCTGGAGTGTGCAAAGCAATCAGCCCCAGCATTTT. Protein product: CAWSVQSNQPQHF.

The genes are TRBV20-1 and TRBJ2-3; D remains ambiguous. The CDR3 loop spans 12 amino acids. Between the trimmed V and J ends, which lost 3 bases and 5 bases, there was a span of 9 bases. Per the germline V gene, CDR1 is DFQATT and CDR2 is SNEGSKA (reference sequence). Here the CDR3 reads CSASGSKDTQYF. CDR3 bases: TGCAGTGCTAGTGGGTCTAAAGATACGCAGTATTTT.

J is TRBJ1-3 and V is TRBV19; D not certain. The CDR3 spans 16 residues. Trimming stripped 5 bases from V and 0 bases from J, with 14 bases between. CDR1 LNHDA and CDR2 SQIVND come from the germline V gene (reference sequence). This CDR3 reads CASSAGWPASGNTIYF. CDR3 coding DNA: TGTGCCAGTAGTGCGGGATGGCCTGCCTCTGGAAACACCATATATTTT.

This chain joins TRBV18 and TRBJ2-3; D is undetermined. Trimming shortened V by 6 bases and J by 0 bases, and 7 bases separated the two germline ends. The CDR3 consists of 13 residues. Germline CDR1 KGHSH, CDR2 LQKENI. The CDR3 DNA follows: TGTGCCAGCTCGGGTATGAGCACAGATACGCAGTATTTT. Amino acids: CASSGMSTDTQYF.

J is TRBJ1-1 and V is TRBV30; D uncertain. Germline V lookup: CDR1 GTSNPN, CDR2 SVGIG (reference sequence). The CDR3 runs to 10 residues. V shed 1 base and J shed 6 bases, with 3 bases lying between them. CDR3 residues: CAWSGPEAFF. The CDR3 coding sequence is TGTGCCTGGAGTGGACCTGAAGCTTTCTTT.